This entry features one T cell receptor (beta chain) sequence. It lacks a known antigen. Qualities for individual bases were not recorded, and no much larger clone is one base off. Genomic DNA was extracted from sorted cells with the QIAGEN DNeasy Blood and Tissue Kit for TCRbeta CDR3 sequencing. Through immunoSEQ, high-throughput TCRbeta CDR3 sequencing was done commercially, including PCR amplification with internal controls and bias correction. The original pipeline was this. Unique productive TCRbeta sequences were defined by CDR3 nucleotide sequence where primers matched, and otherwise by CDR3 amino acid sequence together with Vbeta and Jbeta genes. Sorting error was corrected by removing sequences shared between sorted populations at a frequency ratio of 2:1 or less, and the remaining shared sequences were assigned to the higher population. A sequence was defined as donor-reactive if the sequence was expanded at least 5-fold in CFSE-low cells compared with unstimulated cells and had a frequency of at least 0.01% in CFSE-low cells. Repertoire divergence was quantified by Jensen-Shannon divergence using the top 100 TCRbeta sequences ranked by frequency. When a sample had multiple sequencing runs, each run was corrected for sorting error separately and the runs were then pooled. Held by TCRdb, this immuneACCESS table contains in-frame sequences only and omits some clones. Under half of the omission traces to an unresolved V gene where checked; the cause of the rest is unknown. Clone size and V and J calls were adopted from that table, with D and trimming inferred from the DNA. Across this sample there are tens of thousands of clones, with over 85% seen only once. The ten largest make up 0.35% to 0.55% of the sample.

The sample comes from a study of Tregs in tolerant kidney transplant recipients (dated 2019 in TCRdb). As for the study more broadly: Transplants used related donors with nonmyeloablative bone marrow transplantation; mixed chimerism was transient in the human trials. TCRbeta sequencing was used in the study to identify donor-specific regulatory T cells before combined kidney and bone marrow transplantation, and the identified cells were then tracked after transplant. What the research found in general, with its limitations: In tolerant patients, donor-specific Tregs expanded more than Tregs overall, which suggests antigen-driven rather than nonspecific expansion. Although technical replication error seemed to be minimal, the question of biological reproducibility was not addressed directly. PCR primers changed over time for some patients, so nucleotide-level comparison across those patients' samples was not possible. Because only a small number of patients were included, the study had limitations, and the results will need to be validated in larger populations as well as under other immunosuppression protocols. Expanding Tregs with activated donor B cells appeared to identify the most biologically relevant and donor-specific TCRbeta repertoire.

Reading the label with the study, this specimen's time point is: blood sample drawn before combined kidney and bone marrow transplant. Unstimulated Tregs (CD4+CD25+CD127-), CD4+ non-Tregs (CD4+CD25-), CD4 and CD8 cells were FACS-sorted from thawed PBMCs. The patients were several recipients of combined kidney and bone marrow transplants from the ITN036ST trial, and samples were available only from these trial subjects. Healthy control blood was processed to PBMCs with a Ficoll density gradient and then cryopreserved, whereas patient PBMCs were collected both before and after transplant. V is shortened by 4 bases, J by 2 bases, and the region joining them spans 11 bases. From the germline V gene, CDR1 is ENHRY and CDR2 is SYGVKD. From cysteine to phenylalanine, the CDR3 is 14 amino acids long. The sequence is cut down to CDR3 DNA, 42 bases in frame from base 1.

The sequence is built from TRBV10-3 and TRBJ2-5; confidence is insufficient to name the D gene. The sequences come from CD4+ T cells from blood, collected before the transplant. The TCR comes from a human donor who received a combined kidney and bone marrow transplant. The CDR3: CAISVGQVQETQYF. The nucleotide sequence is TGTGCCATCAGTGTTGGCCAAGTGCAAGAGACCCAGTACTTC.